Sequencing of this T cell receptor (beta chain) was carried out in a study of regulatory T cells in long-lasting Graves disease. Specified time point: newly diagnosed GD, antithyroid drugs for less than 3 months. RNA isolated from PBMCs was used to make the TCR library. The germline V gene encodes CDR1 MDHEN and CDR2 SYDVKM. This CDR3 comprises 14 residues. V lost 10 bases, J lost 1 base, and 14 bases lay in between. Overall study findings and caveats: Persistent Graves' patients showed less TCR diversity than newly diagnosed patients showed.

Building of the TCR beta libraries involved iRepertoire HTBI primers and Arm-PCR of CDR3 regions. MiXCR, run by TCRdb on the multiplex PCR reads, gives a single entry per CDR3 protein. Here the sample spans fewer than 550,000 distinct CDR3 sequences, about a sixth being singletons. This clonotype showed up just a few times. Its matching antigen is unknown. The sample was also linked to a second study, of T cells in Graves' hyperthyroidism and ophthalmopathy. That paper adds: Investigators excluded patients with uncontrolled infection, other autoimmune disease, pregnancy or lactation. Most thyroid clonotypes that were expanded above 0.001 also turned up in blood. With a median lead of roughly 6.2 months before onset, the model predicted ophthalmopathy.

The TCR was taken from a woman between 18 and 29 years old with Graves disease. Here the sequenced sample was peripheral blood mononuclear cells (PBMCs), taken at new diagnosis, from a patient treated with antithyroid drugs. The genes are TRBV28 and TRBJ2-1, with a possible D match to TRBD2 (5 bases). The DNA for the CDR3 is TGTGCCATCGCGGAGGTGTCTTCCTACAATGAGCAGTTCTTC. Its protein product is CAIAEVSSYNEQFF.